The 24 T cell receptor beta chains below all came from one sample that was sequenced in a study of blood T cells in healthy people across ages. Together with a sample-barcoded 5' primer, a J-beta primer mix was included in a second PCR lasting 7 to 11 cycles. TCRdb re-called the 5' RACE reads through MiXCR, storing one row per CDR3 protein. The sample yields about 700,000 distinct CDR3 sequences, roughly 32% seen once. Sequencing was carried out using blood. All receptors come from a woman aged 80 or older in good health.

This clonotype showed up many times. This chain joins TRBV6-6 and TRBJ2-7; D unresolved. The CDR3 totals 14 residues. With 0 bases removed from V and 0 bases from J, the gap between germline ends came to 6 bases. Looked up from germline, CDR1 is MNHNY and CDR2 is SVGAGI (reference sequence). CDR3 sequence: CASSYSAVSYEQYF. CDR3 sequence (DNA): TGTGCCAGCAGTTACTCTGCAGTCTCCTACGAGCAGTACTTC.

This clonotype has at least ten counts. The V gene is TRBV5-6, the J gene TRBJ2-5, with D possibly being TRBD2 (5 bases). CDR1 SGHDT and CDR2 YYEEEE come from the germline V gene. The CDR3 has 15 residues. Trimming cost V 6 bases and J 2 bases, with 17 bases left between them. The chain's CDR3 is CASTLSGGEQETQYF. For the CDR3, the DNA is TGTGCCAGCACCCTATCCGGAGGCGAGCAAGAGACCCAGTACTTC.

This clonotype was observed a handful of times. J is TRBJ2-7 and V is TRBV6-5; unclear D gene. V was shortened by 6 bases and J by 3 bases, with 18 bases between the two germline ends. CDR3 length: 15 residues. Germline V CDR1 and CDR2: MNHEY, SVGAGI. This chain's CDR3 is CASSPGFGSRYEQYF. The CDR3 DNA sequence: TGTGCCAGCAGCCCAGGATTCGGCAGTCGCTACGAGCAGTACTTC.

This clonotype has only one observation. A junction boundary mismatches the germline segment, possibly from a read error. This chain uses TRBV12-3 or TRBV12-4 with TRBJ2-7; 7 nucleotides agree with TRBD1. This CDR3 comprises 13 residues. In nucleotides, the CDR3 is TGTGCCAGCAGAGCTGGGACAGCAGACGAGCAGTATTTC. Amino acids: CASRAGTADEQYF.

This clonotype was counted ten times or more. The chain recombines TRBV20-1 with TRBJ2-7; possibly TRBD2 for D (7 bases). The CDR3 is made up of 15 amino acids. Per the germline V gene, CDR1 is DFQATT and CDR2 is SNEGSKA (reference sequence). V dropped 1 base and J dropped 3 bases, with 16 bases sitting between them. The CDR3 sequence: CSARVRGARIYEQYF. DNA of the CDR3: TGCAGTGCTAGAGTACGGGGGGCGCGGATCTACGAGCAGTACTTC.

A note on this clonotype: Being one base from a much bigger clone, this may be a read error. CDR3 in DNA: TGTGCCAGCAGCTTAGGCGGGGACAGATACAATGAGCAGTACTTC. It codes for CASSLGGDRYNEQYF. The genes are TRBV7-2 and TRBJ2-5, with D possibly matching TRBD1 (7 bases). Germline values: CDR1 SGHTA, CDR2 FQGNSA. The CDR3 sequence is 15 residues long. Trimming removed 1 base from V and 11 bases from J, with 20 bases in between.

V gene TRBV20-1 combines with J gene TRBJ2-4; D is unclear. This CDR3 has 10 residues. The germline V gene encodes CDR1 DFQATT and CDR2 SNEGSKA (reference sequence). V gave up 3 bases and J gave up 13 bases, with 10 bases separating them. The CDR3 here is CSASSGVQYF. The CDR3 coding sequence is TGCAGTGCTAGCTCCGGTGTGCAGTACTTC.

This clonotype was detected ten times or more. This may arise from a read error, as a much more abundant clone is one base away. The chain joins TRBV6-1 to TRBJ2-7; TRBD2 might be the D (6 bases). This CDR3 is built from 16 residues. Per germline, CDR1 MNHNS and CDR2 SASEGT. Trimming pared 7 bases from V and 6 bases from J, leaving 25 bases between. The DNA of the CDR3 is TGTGCCAGCACTGAGACCGGCGGGGACTGGTATCTCGAGCAGTACTTC. Amino acid sequence: CASTETGGDWYLEQYF.

Many counts were recorded for this clonotype. The chain uses TRBV20-1 and TRBJ1-1, with D possibly matching TRBD1 (5 bases). Germline V lookup: CDR1 DFQATT, CDR2 SNEGSKA (reference sequence). This CDR3 spans 12 amino acids. V lost 5 bases to trimming and J lost 5 bases, with 12 bases between them. Written as DNA, the CDR3 is TGCAGTGCTGTTCAGGGATTAACTGAAGCTTTCTTT. Protein product: CSAVQGLTEAFF.

This chain links TRBV20-1 with TRBJ2-3; 10 positions agree with TRBD2. V lost 6 bases and J lost 4; bases outside the gene matches: 19. Looked up from germline, CDR1 is DFQATT and CDR2 is SNEGSKA (reference sequence). This CDR3 comprises 18 residues. The CDR3 DNA reads as TGCAGTGCAGGAGGCCCGACGGCTAGCGGGGGAGTCCCAGATACGCAGTATTTT. Residues: CSAGGPTASGGVPDTQYF.

The V gene is TRBV7-3, the J gene TRBJ1-1; no clear D gene. The germline V and J ends were trimmed by 2 bases and 5 bases, with 9 bases remaining between them. The CDR3 is 13 amino acids. Germline V CDR1 and CDR2: SGHTA, FQGTGA. The CDR3 region is CASSLSGSTEAFF. Here the CDR3 DNA reads TGTGCCAGCAGCTTATCCGGTTCGACTGAAGCTTTCTTT.

Points on this clonotype: A much larger clone lies one base from this, so it may be a read error. The V and J genes are TRBV20-1 and TRBJ1-5; 8 nucleotides match TRBD1. The V gene's germline CDR1 is DFQATT and CDR2 SNEGSKA (reference sequence). The CDR3 is made up of 14 amino acids. The CDR3 sequence is CSASQGAPRQHQHF. The CDR3 coding sequence is TGCAGTGCTAGCCAGGGGGCGCCCCGGCAGCACCAGCATTTT.

On this clonotype itself: This may arise from a read error, as a much more abundant clone is one base away. The chain is built from TRBV15 and TRBJ2-7; D tentatively reads TRBD1 or TRBD2 (5 bases each). V lost 0 bases to trimming and J lost 3 bases, with 12 bases between them. Germline V gene data show CDR1 as LNHNV and CDR2 as YYDKDF (reference sequence). The CDR3 spans 15 residues. The CDR3 bases are TGTGCCACCAGCAGAGATAAGGGACGTTGCTACGAGCAGTACTTC. Its translation is CATSRDKGRCYEQYF. The entire variable domain, with the rest obtained from reference TRBV15 and TRBJ2-7, is as follows: DAMVIQNPRYQVTQFGKPVTLSCSQTLNHNVMYWYQQKSSQAPKLLFHYYDKDFNNEADTPDNFQSRRPNTSFCFLDIRSPGLGDTAMYLCATSRDKGRCYEQYFGPGTRLTVT.

About this clonotype itself: At one of its ends the junction is not consistent with the germline gene, which may arise from a read error. The chain combines TRBV3-1 with TRBJ1-6; D call uncertain. In germline, CDR1 is LGHDT, CDR2 YNNKEL (reference sequence). The CDR3 runs to 12 residues. The CDR3 loop is CASSQDRTPLHF. CDR3 sequence (DNA): TGCGCCAGCAGCCAAGACCGGACACCCCTCCACTTT.

The rearrangement links TRBV7-9 to TRBJ1-2; D remains unclear. V shed 1 base and J shed 5 bases, with 14 bases lying between them. Germline loops: CDR1 SEHNR, CDR2 FQNEAQ (reference sequence). The CDR3 runs 15 residues. The CDR3 DNA is TGTGCCAGCAGCTTAGGCGAGGGCCTCCAATATGGCTACACCTTC. Protein product: CASSLGEGLQYGYTF.

To note about this clonotype: Possible read error: a much larger clone is one base away. The chain joins TRBV6-5 to TRBJ1-2; 11 positions agree with TRBD1. After removal of 4 bases from V and 8 bases from J, the junction contained 6 bases not matched to a gene. Looked up from germline, CDR1 is MNHEY and CDR2 is SVGAGI. CDR3 size: 14 residues. In DNA form, the CDR3 reads TGTGCCAGCAGTTCGGACAGGGGGCGAAGGGGCTACACCTTC. This gives the protein CASSSDRGRRGYTF.

This chain links TRBV20-1 with TRBJ1-5; 8 bases line up with TRBD1. V dropped 0 bases and J dropped 4; count of bases not matched to a gene: 8. Per the germline V gene, CDR1 is DFQATT and CDR2 is SNEGSKA (reference sequence). The CDR3 extends over 16 amino acids. For the CDR3, the DNA is TGCAGTGCTAGAGATTCGGGACAGGAGATAAATCAGCCCCAGCATTTT. Translated, it gives CSARDSGQEINQPQHF.

This clonotype came up many times. The V gene is TRBV20-1, the J gene TRBJ2-3, with D uncertain. Looked up from germline, CDR1 is DFQATT and CDR2 is SNEGSKA (reference sequence). The V end was cut by 7 bases, the J end by 3 bases, with 8 bases between. The length of the CDR3 is 11 residues. CDR3 region: CSGLGTDTQYF. The CDR3 DNA sequence: TGCAGTGGTCTGGGGACAGATACGCAGTATTTT.

The CDR3: CASSPSQGVVTEAFF. CDR3 nucleotide sequence: TGCGCCAGCAGCCCATCACAGGGGGTGGTTACTGAAGCTTTCTTT. This sequence joins TRBV5-1 and TRBJ1-1, with 8 bases lining up with TRBD1. Germline V gene sequence: CDR1 SGHRS, CDR2 YFSETQ. V dropped 4 bases and J dropped 5; count of bases not matched to a gene: 10. CDR3 size: 15 residues.

CDR3 in DNA: TGCGCCAGCAGCTTGGCCGGACAGGGATTTGGCTACACCTTC. Protein: CASSLAGQGFGYTF. This chain links TRBV5-1 with TRBJ1-2, with 8 bases aligning to TRBD1. After removal of 0 bases from V and 7 bases from J, the junction contained 5 bases not matched to a gene. Germline CDR1 SGHRS, CDR2 YFSETQ. The CDR3 consists of 14 residues.

The chain links TRBV11-2 to TRBJ1-1, with 7 nucleotides matching TRBD1. The CDR3 spans 13 residues. The germline V gene has CDR1 SGHAT and CDR2 FQNNGV. Trimming removed 8 bases from V and 4 bases from J; junction bases left unmatched: 7. The CDR3 region is CASAIPGGTEAFF. Here the CDR3 DNA reads TGTGCCAGCGCAATACCAGGGGGCACTGAAGCTTTCTTT.

Concerning this clonotype itself: This may arise from a read error, as a much more abundant clone is one base away. The V and J genes are TRBV27 and TRBJ1-2; no clear D. CDR1 is MNHEY, CDR2 SMNVEV, per germline (reference sequence). This CDR3 spans 12 amino acids. Trimming left V 6 bases short and J 9 bases short, with 14 bases between. The CDR3 reads CASSDWGLSYTF. CDR3 nucleotide sequence: TGTGCCAGCAGCGACTGGGGTTTGAGCTACACCTTC.

This clonotype was observed a handful of times. The chain couples TRBV30 to TRBJ1-2, with D possibly being TRBD1 (5 bases). CDR3 length equals 14 residues. Trimming removed 0 bases from V and 8 bases from J, with 16 bases in between. Germline CDR1 is GTSNPN and CDR2 is SVGIG (reference sequence). CDR3 in amino acids: CAWSVGKTGGGYTF. In DNA form, the CDR3 reads TGTGCCTGGAGTGTAGGAAAAACAGGCGGCGGCTACACCTTC.

The V call is TRBV7-9, the J call TRBJ2-1; D remains unclear. Germline values: CDR1 SEHNR, CDR2 FQNEAQ (reference sequence). This CDR3 has 12 residues. Trimming removed 0 bases from V and 8 bases from J, with 5 bases in between. This CDR3 is CASSLAGHEQFF. CDR3 nucleotides: TGTGCCAGCAGCTTAGCAGGGCATGAGCAGTTCTTC.